This is a list of T cell receptor beta chains from one sample in a study of memory CD4+ T cells and cytomegalovirus serostatus. Profiled with immunoSEQ multiplex PCR; TCRdb holds only in-frame clones, not every one. The sample consists of about 52,000 clones, 60% to 85% of them appearing once. Sequenced input: memory CD4+ T cells from blood. These receptors all stem from an adult in good health and CMV-seropositive. Both conserved end residues are part of each CDR3. D genes are given only for firm matches. Size is stated for part of the rows, as once, few or many counts, or as a class when the clone is expanded.

v_gene	d_gene	j_gene	abundance	CDR3aa	CDR3nt
TRBV28	NA	TRBJ1-2	NA	CASSGQFYGYTF	TGTGCCAGCAGTGGACAGTTCTATGGCTACACCTTC
TRBV11-3	NA	TRBJ1-1	NA	CASSLSGDTEAFF	TGTGCCAGCAGCTTAAGTGGGGACACTGAAGCTTTCTTT
TRBV5-4	NA	TRBJ1-6	few	CASTARRDNSPLHF	TGTGCCAGCACGGCCCGAAGAGATAATTCACCCCTCCACTTT
TRBV14	TRBD1	TRBJ1-1	NA	CASSQDLRQGVSEAFF	TGTGCCAGCAGCCAAGATTTGCGACAGGGGGTTTCTGAAGCTTTCTTT
TRBV4-2	NA	TRBJ1-5	NA	CASSQVNQPQHF	TGTGCCAGCAGCCAAGTGAATCAGCCCCAGCATTTT
TRBV9	NA	TRBJ1-3	NA	CASSAEVAGNTIYF	TGTGCCAGCAGCGCCGAAGTAGCTGGAAACACCATATATTTT
TRBV30	NA	TRBJ1-3	once	CAWRPPGGGNTIYF	TGTGCCTGGAGACCTCCGGGAGGCGGAAACACCATATATTTT
TRBV7-2	NA	TRBJ1-2	NA	CASSPTWDHGGYTF	TGTGCCAGCAGCCCCACTTGGGACCACGGGGGCTACACCTTC
TRBV7-2	NA	TRBJ1-2	medium-sized	CASSVQGGYGYTF	TGTGCCAGCAGCGTACAGGGAGGCTATGGCTACACCTTC
TRBV30	NA	TRBJ2-3	NA	CAWSRREGDTQYF	TGTGCCTGGAGTCGGAGGGAAGGAGATACGCAGTATTTT
TRBV27	TRBD1	TRBJ1-1	NA	CASSTPTGMNTEAFF	TGTGCCAGCAGTACGCCGACAGGGATGAACACTGAAGCTTTCTTT
TRBV5-1	TRBD1	TRBJ2-2	NA	CASSLATGISGELFF	TGCGCCAGCAGCTTGGCGACAGGGATATCCGGGGAGCTGTTTTTT
TRBV30	NA	TRBJ2-6	NA	CAWSRIGAGANVLTF	TGTGCCTGGAGCCGTATTGGGGCTGGGGCCAACGTCCTGACTTTC
TRBV6-1	NA	TRBJ1-1	NA	CASSLPQGNTEAFF	TGTGCCAGCAGTCTCCCTCAGGGGAACACTGAAGCTTTCTTT
TRBV30	NA	TRBJ1-3	NA	CAWNRASGNTIYF	TGTGCCTGGAACCGGGCATCTGGAAACACCATATATTTT
TRBV6-1	NA	TRBJ1-2	medium-sized	CASSETGIRLAGYTF	TGTGCCAGCAGTGAAACGGGGATTCGGTTAGCTGGCTACACCTTC
TRBV2	NA	TRBJ1-3	NA	CASTGTRRGNTIYF	TGTGCCAGCACCGGGACAAGGCGTGGAAACACCATATATTTT
TRBV19	NA	TRBJ2-7	NA	CASSIKAIGSYEQYF	TGTGCCAGTAGTATAAAGGCTATCGGGAGCTACGAGCAGTACTTC
TRBV5-1	TRBD1	TRBJ1-2	NA	CASSPGQPGSGYTF	TGCGCCAGCAGCCCGGGACAGCCGGGGAGTGGCTACACCTTC
TRBV11-2	NA	TRBJ1-1	NA	CASSPGMGRNTEAFF	TGTGCCAGCAGCCCAGGAATGGGCCGTAACACTGAAGCTTTCTTT
TRBV28	TRBD2	TRBJ2-7	few	CASSPLVGLVGYEQYF	TGTGCCAGCAGTCCCTTGGTCGGACTAGTCGGCTACGAGCAGTACTTC
TRBV2	TRBD1	TRBJ2-5	NA	CASRGTGQETQYF	TGTGCCAGCAGGGGGACAGGCCAAGAGACCCAGTACTTC
TRBV7-8	TRBD2	TRBJ2-1	NA	CASSPRGGARVNEQFF	TGTGCCAGCAGCCCCCGGGGGGGGGCAAGAGTGAATGAGCAGTTCTTC
TRBV6-5	NA	TRBJ2-1	NA	CASSRFLGANEQFF	TGTGCCAGCAGTCGCTTTCTGGGGGCCAATGAGCAGTTCTTC
TRBV4-2	TRBD2	TRBJ2-3	NA	CASSQGGGEADTQYF	TGTGCCAGCAGCCAAGGCGGGGGAGAGGCAGATACGCAGTATTTT
TRBV6-1	NA	TRBJ2-3	few	CASSDLLIGGSTDTQYF	TGTGCCAGCAGTGACCTTTTGATAGGAGGGAGCACAGATACGCAGTATTTT
TRBV18	NA	TRBJ2-5	NA	CASSPSGRGGGETQYF	TGTGCCAGCTCACCATCCGGCAGAGGTGGTGGGGAGACCCAGTACTTC
TRBV5-8	NA	TRBJ1-4	NA	CASSLQGFNEKLFF	TGTGCCAGCAGCTTGCAGGGGTTTAATGAAAAACTGTTTTTT
TRBV27	NA	TRBJ2-7	NA	CASSPPGSTAYSYEQYF	TGTGCCAGCAGTCCTCCCGGCTCGACAGCCTACTCCTACGAGCAGTACTTC
TRBV30	NA	TRBJ1-2	NA	CAWGDRGSYTF	TGTGCCTGGGGGGACCGAGGGAGCTACACCTTC
TRBV6-5	NA	TRBJ1-1	NA	CASSYRVFTEAFF	TGTGCCAGCAGTTACAGGGTTTTTACTGAAGCTTTCTTT
TRBV18	NA	TRBJ2-7	NA	CASSPSRGGEQYF	TGTGCCAGCTCACCATCTAGGGGGGGCGAGCAGTACTTC
TRBV5-4	NA	TRBJ1-2	NA	CASSLDRASLYGYTF	TGTGCCAGCAGCTTGGACAGGGCCTCCCTATATGGCTACACCTTC
TRBV10-3	TRBD1	TRBJ1-2	NA	CAIRSGQDYGYTF	TGTGCCATTAGGTCGGGACAGGACTATGGCTACACCTTC
TRBV6-6	NA	TRBJ1-4	NA	CASSPSDKSNEKLFF	TGTGCCAGCAGTCCTAGCGACAAGTCTAATGAAAAACTGTTTTTT
TRBV4-2	TRBD2	TRBJ2-7	NA	CASSQASGSYEQYF	TGTGCCAGCAGCCAAGCTAGCGGGTCCTACGAGCAGTACTTC
TRBV27	TRBD1	TRBJ2-7	NA	CASSRGQVYLGEQYF	TGTGCCAGCAGTAGGGGACAGGTTTATTTGGGGGAGCAGTACTTC
TRBV18	NA	TRBJ1-1	NA	CASRQNVNTEAFF	TGTGCCAGCAGACAGAACGTGAACACTGAAGCTTTCTTT
TRBV5-1	TRBD1	TRBJ2-4	NA	CASSLGQGAGKNIQYF	TGCGCCAGCAGCCTGGGACAGGGGGCTGGCAAAAACATTCAGTACTTC
TRBV30	NA	TRBJ1-4	NA	CAWSVGDLGGEKLFF	TGTGCCTGGAGTGTAGGGGACCTAGGTGGTGAAAAACTGTTTTTT
TRBV11-2	NA	TRBJ1-3	NA	CASSLVGRGPKLGNTIYF	TGTGCCAGCAGCTTAGTAGGGCGGGGGCCGAAACTTGGAAACACCATATATTTT
TRBV6-1	NA	TRBJ2-7	NA	CASARQAGYEQYF	TGTGCCAGCGCCCGACAGGCGGGATACGAGCAGTACTTC
TRBV7-9	NA	TRBJ1-6	NA	CAGSLAESSPLHF	TGTGCCGGCAGCTTGGCAGAAAGTTCACCCCTCCACTTT
TRBV6-1	NA	TRBJ2-5	NA	CASSEYMREQETQYF	TGTGCCAGCAGTGAATATATGCGGGAACAAGAGACCCAGTACTTC
TRBV11-2	TRBD2	TRBJ2-1	once	CASSFSVAGSNEQFF	TGTGCCAGCAGCTTTAGTGTAGCGGGGTCCAATGAGCAGTTCTTC
TRBV11-2	NA	TRBJ1-1	NA	CASSLNWAMNTEAFF	TGTGCCAGCAGCTTAAATTGGGCAATGAACACTGAAGCTTTCTTT
TRBV21-1	NA	TRBJ1-1	NA	CASSKRLFGQVGTEAFF	TGTGCCAGCAGCAAAAGACTGTTCGGGCAGGTGGGCACTGAAGCTTTCTTT
TRBV19	NA	TRBJ1-2	NA	CASDPGTVYGYTF	TGTGCCAGTGATCCAGGAACGGTCTATGGCTACACCTTC
TRBV5-6	NA	TRBJ1-1	NA	CASSLGYTEAFF	TGTGCCAGCAGCTTGGGATATACTGAAGCTTTCTTT
TRBV28	TRBD1	TRBJ1-5	NA	CASSSTGTGQPQHF	TGTGCCAGCAGTTCGACAGGGACTGGTCAGCCCCAGCATTTT
TRBV27	TRBD1	TRBJ2-2	NA	CASSPRTGALGGELFF	TGTGCCAGCAGTCCTCGGACAGGGGCCCTAGGCGGGGAGCTGTTTTTT
TRBV5-1	NA	TRBJ2-5	NA	CASSRGGFRETQYF	TGCGCCAGCAGCCGTGGCGGTTTCCGAGAGACCCAGTACTTC
TRBV2	NA	TRBJ1-1	NA	CASSYLAGEAFF	TGTGCCAGCAGTTACTTAGCCGGGGAAGCTTTCTTT
TRBV6-1	NA	TRBJ1-4	NA	CASSETDDTNEKLFF	TGTGCCAGCAGTGAAACGGACGATACTAATGAAAAACTGTTTTTT
TRBV7-8	NA	TRBJ2-3	NA	CASSRNRGDTQYF	TGTGCCAGCAGCAGGAACCGGGGAGATACGCAGTATTTT
TRBV19	TRBD1	TRBJ1-6	few	CASAGGSPLHF	TGTGCCAGTGCAGGGGGCTCACCCCTCCACTTT
TRBV5-1	NA	TRBJ2-3	NA	CASSLDAGFARTDTQYF	TGCGCCAGCAGCTTGGATGCCGGGTTCGCCCGCACAGATACGCAGTATTTT
TRBV29-1	NA	TRBJ1-1	NA	CSVGGGDSSNTEAFF	TGCAGCGTTGGGGGAGGTGACAGCAGTAACACTGAAGCTTTCTTT
TRBV7-2	NA	TRBJ1-3	NA	CASSLGWDPGHSGNTIYF	TGTGCCAGCAGCTTAGGGTGGGACCCGGGACACTCTGGAAACACCATATATTTT